These T cell receptor beta chains were read from a single sample in a study of post-analysis software for immune sequencing data. TCRdb fed the PCR reads into MiXCR, producing one record per CDR3 protein. The sample contains about 570,000 distinct CDR3 sequences, around a third of which appear only once. Sequencing was carried out using blood. Every receptor here comes from a girl aged 2 to 17 with multiple sclerosis. Each CDR3 is given without its conserved first and last residue.

v_call | cdr3_aa
TRBV2 | ASSEGPTGPYQETQY
TRBV6-6 | ATFLTGGRDTQY
TRBV24-1 | ATAWDPDTQY
TRBV15 | ATSRGNEQY
TRBV4-1 | ASSPQGANYGYT
TRBV2 | ASSEGGMNTEAF
TRBV29-1 | SVLQDNSNQPQH
TRBV27 | ASSSPPRLSNTEAF
TRBV7-9 | VSSPPGSYGYT
TRBV7-9 | ASSFSGQGDNEKLF
TRBV5-1 | ASSLQANTGAF
TRBV7-9 | ASSTKDGLGSYNEQF
TRBV20-1 | SARDPAYNEQF
TRBV3-1 | ASSPRVSGARDTQY
TRBV3-1 | ASSQNLGSDTQY
TRBV15 | ATSRETSPTDTQY
TRBV10-1 | ASSESRGLETQY
TRBV5-8 | ASSPDGEMSNQPQH
TRBV9 | ASSVPDGSHPNYGYT
TRBV27 | ASSLPGGQGAGEQY
TRBV11-2 | ASRLTGGHYGYT
TRBV20-1 | SVSPATNEKLF
TRBV6-5 | ASSPGKGYNEQF
TRBV3-1 | ASSQDGGLGANVLT
TRBV20-1 | SAKDRTKAVANEQF
TRBV6-2/TRBV6-3 | ASTGTGMNEQY
TRBV20-1 | SARDVQYQETQY
TRBV7-9 | ASSTGQDPYEQY
TRBV5-1 | ASSLAGGETQY
TRBV5-1 | ASSLPLLGQNTEAF
TRBV20-1 | SARDPARAGSNQPQH
TRBV4-1 | ASSQGSGFRNTEAF
TRBV7-9 | ASSVPSRGAGRETQY
TRBV12-3/TRBV12-4 | ASSLFRGGQNEQF
TRBV4-1 | ASSQLAGVRKETQY
TRBV12-3/TRBV12-4 | ASSFAGGFYEQY
TRBV20-1 | SARWGATYNEQY
TRBV25-1 | ASSEWVSGGAQETQY
TRBV6-1 | ASSAWSGSSTEAF
TRBV5-6 | ASSLTSMETQY
TRBV12-5 | ASGPTGNTGELF
TRBV20-1 | SARHHRDGEKLF
TRBV5-6 | ASSSLEAHQETQY
TRBV5-1 | ASSTGEGYT
TRBV15 | VTSRDRGDGYT
TRBV20-1 | SATPGRETQY
TRBV14 | ASLPRGASTDTQY
TRBV19 | ASSIVSWGANEQF
TRBV29-1 | SVKLLLWDYEQY
TRBV29-1 | SVSAGDSGANVLT
TRBV20-1 | SARRHGDNQETQY
TRBV11-2 | ASSLAEKGGRYEQY
TRBV11-2 | ASSFGADYEQY
TRBV29-1 | SVEAARGRGTEAF
TRBV10-1 | ASSGTGTGTQY
TRBV12-3/TRBV12-4 | ASSISLGTEAF
TRBV5-1 | ASSQSWDRRPDGYT
TRBV29-1 | SADTTGAPAEQF